One and the same sample provided the 18 T cell receptor beta chains below, sequenced in a study of a mutant IDH1 vaccine in newly diagnosed glioma. Their recognized antigens are unknown. The method was immunoSEQ multiplex PCR; TCRdb's version includes in-frame clones alone and lacks a portion of them. The repertoire includes more than 55,000 clones, 84% of them detected once, and 3.5% to 4.5% sits in the top ten. Time point: week 35, safety follow-up. The study gave 300 ug of mutant IDH1 20-mer peptide per vaccine dose, with topical imiquimod. Here the sequenced sample was PBMCs, taken from a glioma patient whose treatment included an IDH1 peptide vaccine. All receptors come from a man aged 30 to 39 with glioma.

The chain combines TRBV29-1 with TRBJ1-1; 7 nucleotides match TRBD1. Germline V gene lookup returns CDR1 SQVTM and CDR2 ANQGSEA. V shed 7 bases and J 13 bases; nucleotides not matched to a gene: 15. The CDR3 consists of 12 residues. In DNA, the CDR3 is TGCAGCGCCGATACCGGGACAGCCCAATTTTTCTTT. It is translated as CSADTGTAQFFF.

The rearrangement links TRBV29-1 to TRBJ2-1; a weak D match, TRBD2 (5 bases). CDR3 length: 11 amino acids. Trimming removed 6 bases at V and 12 bases at J, with 15 bases between. Germline V gives CDR1 SQVTM, CDR2 ANQGSEA. The CDR3 loop is CSVSDSRPQFF. As DNA, the CDR3 is TGCAGCGTATCGGACTCAAGGCCGCAGTTCTTC.

V gene TRBV6-6 combines with J gene TRBJ2-5; no definite D call. With 0 bases removed from V and 5 bases from J, the gap between germline ends came to 10 bases. Germline V gene sequence: CDR1 MNHNY, CDR2 SVGAGI (reference sequence). This CDR3 is built from 14 residues. This CDR3 is CASSYSSAFETQYF. As DNA, the CDR3 is TGTGCCAGCAGTTACTCGAGCGCTTTCGAGACCCAGTACTTC.

The chain carries TRBV6-5 and TRBJ1-1; 9 positions agree with TRBD1. In germline, CDR1 is MNHEY, CDR2 SVGAGI. V lost 6 bases to trimming and J lost 1 base; unmatched junction nucleotides: 3. The CDR3 length is 14 residues. The CDR3 DNA sequence: TGTGCCAGCAGACCGGGACAGGGGAACACTGAAGCTTTCTTT. Translating it yields CASRPGQGNTEAFF.

This clone was counted only a few times. V usage is TRBV7-8 and J usage is TRBJ1-3; weak D call: TRBD1 (5 bases). This CDR3 is built from 15 residues. From germline, CDR1 is SGHVS and CDR2 FQNEAQ. V lost 5 bases, J lost 7 bases, and 18 bases lay in between. CDR3 amino acids: CASSREQGGWNTIYF. CDR3 bases: TGTGCCAGCAGCCGAGAGCAGGGTGGATGGAACACCATATATTTT.

V gene TRBV19 combines with J gene TRBJ1-6; the match to TRBD1 covers 9 bases. J lost 10 bases, V lost 2 bases, and 12 bases had no gene match. Germline loops: CDR1 LNHDA, CDR2 SQIVND (reference sequence). The CDR3 extends over 17 amino acids. CDR3 loop: CASSIINPGQGGSPLHF. CDR3 sequence (DNA): TGTGCCAGTAGTATAATTAATCCGGGACAGGGCGGCTCACCCCTCCACTTT.

This chain's CDR3 is CASSPSQGGYNEQFF. The CDR3 DNA reads as TGTGCCAGCTCACCATCCCAGGGTGGGTACAATGAGCAGTTCTTC. This chain uses TRBV18 with TRBJ2-1, with a tentative D call TRBD1 (5 bases). Germline V lookup: CDR1 KGHSH, CDR2 LQKENI. The CDR3 has 15 residues. Trimming pared 2 bases from V and 4 bases from J, leaving 12 bases between. The full variable domain, in which reference TRBV18 and TRBJ2-1 provide the parts outside the CDR3, is NAGVMQNPRHLVRRRGQEARLRCSPMKGHSHVYWYRQLPEEGLKFMVYLQKENIIDESGMPKERFSAEFPKEGPSILRIQQVVRGDSAAYFCASSPSQGGYNEQFFGPGTRLTVL.

The chain joins TRBV18 to TRBJ2-3, with a possible D match to TRBD1 (5 bases). Per the germline V gene, CDR1 is KGHSH and CDR2 is LQKENI. The CDR3 is made up of 15 amino acids. Trimming took 3 bases from V and 0 from J, leaving 10 bases between them. The CDR3 DNA reads as TGTGCCAGCTCACCTGCAGGGTTTAGCACAGATACGCAGTATTTT. Translated, it gives CASSPAGFSTDTQYF.

The chain combines TRBV4-2 with TRBJ2-1; 11 positions agree with TRBD2. Germline loops: CDR1 LGHNA, CDR2 YNFKEQ. The trim removed 0 bases at V and 8 bases at J, leaving 6 bases unmatched. The CDR3 sequence is 16 residues long. The CDR3 loop reads CASSQETIAGGDEQFF. CDR3 in DNA: TGTGCCAGCAGCCAAGAAACAATAGCGGGGGGGGATGAGCAGTTCTTC.

V gene TRBV11-2 combines with J gene TRBJ1-6; D is perhaps TRBD1 (6 bases). V was clipped by 2 bases and J by 4 bases, with 12 bases between them. This CDR3 spans 16 amino acids. CDR1 is SGHAT, CDR2 FQNNGV, per germline. CDR3: CASSLLRGFYNSPLHF. The CDR3 bases are TGTGCCAGCAGCTTACTCAGGGGCTTTTATAATTCACCCCTCCACTTT.

CDR3 residues: CASSFTPQLPGYTF. In DNA, the CDR3 is TGTGCCAGCAGCTTTACTCCCCAACTTCCGGGCTACACCTTC. The chain is built from TRBV5-5 and TRBJ1-2; D not certain. The V end was cut by 2 bases, the J end by 8 bases, with 16 bases between. CDR1 and CDR2 from the germline V gene are SGHKS and YYEKEE (reference sequence). The CDR3 is made up of 14 amino acids.

The chain has TRBV11-2 and TRBJ1-2; D is unclear. The V gene lost 5 bases and the J gene lost 1 base, with 14 bases spanning the gap. This CDR3 contains 15 residues. CDR1 is SGHAT, CDR2 FQNNGV, per germline. The CDR3, as DNA: TGTGCCAGCAGCCCCCGGGTAGGAAATAACTATGGCTACACCTTC. It translates to CASSPRVGNNYGYTF.

The chain uses TRBV27 and TRBJ2-7; TRBD1 matches 12 bases. Germline V lookup: CDR1 MNHEY, CDR2 SMNVEV (reference sequence). This CDR3 comprises 16 residues. After removal of 6 bases from V and 9 bases from J, the junction contained 15 bases not matched to a gene. For the CDR3, the DNA is TGTGCCAGCAGGACACCTTCCGGGACAGGGGGCGGGCGGCAGTACTTC. It specifies CASRTPSGTGGGRQYF.

The chain combines TRBV28 with TRBJ1-6, with a weak D call TRBD1 (5 bases). Looked up from germline, CDR1 is MDHEN and CDR2 is SYDVKM. This CDR3 has 15 residues. V lost 3 bases and J 9 bases, leaving 15 bases between the germline ends. The CDR3 here is CASSLRQGGFSPLHF. CDR3 DNA sequence: TGTGCCAGCAGTTTGCGCCAGGGAGGTTTTTCACCCCTCCACTTT.

This clone showed up just a few times. The chain is built from TRBV28 and TRBJ1-5; 7 nucleotides match TRBD1. From germline, CDR1 is MDHEN and CDR2 SYDVKM. Unmatched junction bases numbered 3, after V lost 9 bases and J lost 4 bases. This CDR3 contains 12 residues. CDR3 in DNA: TGTGCCAGTACAGGGGAGAATCAGCCCCAGCATTTT. This codes for CASTGENQPQHF.

J is TRBJ2-3 and V is TRBV9; 9 bases agree with TRBD2. CDR1 is SGDLS and CDR2 is YYNGEE in the germline V gene. This CDR3 has 16 amino acids. V was pared by 2 bases and J by 5 bases, with 9 bases of the junction left unmatched. CDR3 protein: CASSVGLAGPIDTQYF. CDR3 sequence (DNA): TGTGCCAGCAGCGTTGGGCTAGCGGGGCCTATAGATACGCAGTATTTT.

This clone has just one count. The chain recombines TRBV19 with TRBJ1-6; 8 nucleotides line up with TRBD1. Trimming removed 4 bases from V and 9 bases from J; junction bases left unmatched: 8. The V gene's germline CDR1 is LNHDA and CDR2 SQIVND (reference sequence). This CDR3 has 15 amino acids. The CDR3 bases are TGTGCCAGTAGTACGACAGGGGTTATAGGTTCACCCCTCCACTTT. It yields the protein CASSTTGVIGSPLHF.

The chain recombines TRBV19 with TRBJ2-1, with a possible D match to TRBD1 (6 bases). CDR3 length: 12 amino acids. Germline-derived CDR1 and CDR2 are LNHDA and SQIVND (reference sequence). Trimming took 6 bases from V and 9 from J, leaving 12 bases between them. The CDR3 sequence is CASSAQGLEQFF. The CDR3 region has the DNA TGTGCCAGTAGCGCCCAGGGGCTTGAGCAGTTCTTC.